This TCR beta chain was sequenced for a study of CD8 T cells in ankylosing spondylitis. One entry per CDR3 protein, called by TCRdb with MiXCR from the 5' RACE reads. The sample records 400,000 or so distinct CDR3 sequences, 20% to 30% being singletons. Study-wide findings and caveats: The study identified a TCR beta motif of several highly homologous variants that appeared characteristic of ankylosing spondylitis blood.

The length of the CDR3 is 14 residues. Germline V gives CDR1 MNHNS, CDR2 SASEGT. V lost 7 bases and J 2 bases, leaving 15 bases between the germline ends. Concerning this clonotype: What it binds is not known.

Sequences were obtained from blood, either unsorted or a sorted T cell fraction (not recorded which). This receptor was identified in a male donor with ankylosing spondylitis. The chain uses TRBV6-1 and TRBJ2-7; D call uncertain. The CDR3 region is CASTPAHSTYEQYF. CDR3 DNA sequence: TGTGCCAGCACCCCGGCACACTCGACCTACGAGCAGTACTTC.